The 29 T cell receptor beta chains listed next were all sequenced from one sample in a study of identical twins. TCRdb re-analysed the 5' RACE reads in MiXCR, keeping a single row per CDR3 protein. The data show around 550,000 distinct CDR3 sequences, with roughly 15% seen just once and 0.35% to 0.45% held by the top ten. The same sample was also studied in work on yellow fever vaccine responses in identical twins.

Material for sequencing was CD4+ T cells sorted from blood. The receptors come from a woman aged 18-29 years in good health.

This clonotype was detected ten times or more. This rearrangement joins TRBV12-3 or TRBV12-4 to TRBJ1-1; 9 positions agree with TRBD1. V shed 5 bases, J shed 11 bases, and the junction held 15 bases outside the gene matches. The CDR3 is 15 residues long. The CDR3 protein is CASSTGGLPNHSAFF. The CDR3 nucleotides are TGTGCCAGCAGTACAGGGGGCCTACCAAATCATTCGGCTTTCTTT.

The J gene is TRBJ2-7, the V gene TRBV5-1; TRBD2 might be the D (6 bases). Germline V gene lookup returns CDR1 SGHRS and CDR2 YFSETQ. Between the trimmed V and J ends, which lost 3 bases and 3 bases, there was a span of 16 bases. This CDR3 contains 15 residues. CDR3 sequence reads: CASSWAGRRHYEQYF. CDR3 bases: TGCGCCAGCAGCTGGGCGGGACGGAGGCACTACGAGCAGTACTTC.

The CDR3 spells CASSLADPAGGLNYEQYF. DNA for the CDR3: TGTGCCAGCAGCTTAGCGGACCCGGCGGGAGGCCTCAACTACGAGCAGTACTTC. The rearrangement links TRBV11-1 to TRBJ2-7, with TRBD2 matching 8 bases. There are 18 residues in the CDR3. The V segment lost 0 bases and the J segment 3 bases; nucleotides outside the gene matches: 13. The V gene's germline CDR1 is SGHAT and CDR2 FQDESV (reference sequence). Combining the CDR3 with reference TRBV11-1 and TRBJ2-7 gives the whole variable domain EAEVAQSPRYKITEKSQAVAFWCDPISGHATLYWYRQILGQGPELLVQFQDESVVDDSQLPKDRFSAERLKGVDSTLKIQPAELGDSAMYLCASSLADPAGGLNYEQYFGPGTRLTVT.

The chain combines TRBV24-1 with TRBJ2-2, with 7 bases identical to TRBD1. Germline loops: CDR1 KGHDR, CDR2 SFDVKD. V was pared by 4 bases and J by 3 bases, with 10 bases of the junction left unmatched. The CDR3 sequence is 17 residues long. The chain's CDR3 is CATSDRRQGGYTGELFF. In DNA form, the CDR3 reads TGTGCCACCAGTGACCGCCGACAGGGCGGGTACACCGGGGAGCTGTTTTTT.

Only a few counts were recorded for this clonotype. The genes are TRBV2 and TRBJ2-2; D unresolved. The length of the CDR3 is 12 residues. Germline-derived CDR1 and CDR2 are SNHLY and FYNNEI. The V end was cut by 7 bases, the J end by 1 base, with 4 bases between. The DNA of the CDR3 is TGTGCCAGCAAGCTGAACACCGGGGAGCTGTTTTTT. The encoded protein is CASKLNTGELFF.

This clonotype was found many times. The gene calls are TRBV4-1 and TRBJ1-1; the D gene is possibly TRBD1 (5 bases). The CDR3 consists of 14 residues. The germline V gene encodes CDR1 MGHRA and CDR2 YSYEKL. V was shortened by 2 bases and J by 6 bases, with 13 bases between the two germline ends. Written as DNA, the CDR3 is TGCGCCAGCAGCCAACGGGGGGAAGGCGCTGAAGCTTTCTTT. Amino acid sequence: CASSQRGEGAEAFF.

This clonotype has just a few counts. The genes are TRBV6-1 and TRBJ2-4; 8 positions agree with TRBD1. CDR1 and CDR2 from the germline V gene are MNHNS and SASEGT. The V and J ends lost 7 bases and 5 bases, in that order; junction bases with no gene match: 13. This CDR3 comprises 16 residues. CDR3 protein: CASTRQGTSGQNIQYF. The CDR3 region has the DNA TGTGCCAGCACAAGACAGGGGACAAGTGGCCAAAACATTCAGTACTTC.

The rearrangement links TRBV7-9 to TRBJ1-1; no reliable D call. The CDR3 totals 14 residues. V lost 5 bases and J 3 bases, leaving 13 bases between the germline ends. Germline assignment: CDR1 SEHNR and CDR2 FQNEAQ (reference sequence). The CDR3 spells CASSPLGWDTEAFF. CDR3 in DNA: TGTGCCAGCAGCCCCTTGGGGTGGGACACTGAAGCTTTCTTT.

This chain uses TRBV15 with TRBJ2-7; TRBD1 matches 8 bases. The V segment lost 2 bases and the J segment 7 bases; nucleotides outside the gene matches: 10. The CDR3 is 15 residues long. From germline, CDR1 is LNHNV and CDR2 YYDKDF (reference sequence). The CDR3: CATSRPGQGRGEQYF. Here the CDR3 DNA reads TGTGCCACCAGCAGACCTGGACAGGGCAGGGGGGAGCAGTACTTC.

This clonotype was seen a few times. The genes are TRBV10-3 and TRBJ1-3; D might be TRBD1 (6 bases). The V gene's germline CDR1 is ENHRY and CDR2 SYGVKD. V lost 4 bases and J lost 7, with 14 bases in between. This CDR3 region has 14 residues. CDR3 amino acids: CAISGPQGGNTIYF. Here the CDR3 DNA reads TGTGCCATCAGTGGGCCACAGGGCGGGAACACCATATATTTT.

The J gene is TRBJ1-1, the V gene TRBV20-1; a weak D match, TRBD1 (6 bases). There are 14 residues in the CDR3. The V gene's germline CDR1 is DFQATT and CDR2 SNEGSKA (reference sequence). V lost 0 bases and J 3 bases, leaving 11 bases between the germline ends. DNA of the CDR3: TGCAGTGCTAGAGATGGAACAGGGTACACTGAAGCTTTCTTT. Protein: CSARDGTGYTEAFF.

The rearrangement links TRBV12-3 or TRBV12-4 to TRBJ2-1; tentative D call: TRBD1 (7 bases). The length of the CDR3 is 15 residues. V was pared by 3 bases and J by 2 bases, with 11 bases between. In DNA form, the CDR3 reads TGTGCCAGCAGTTTTAGGAGGGGGCCCTACAATGAGCAGTTCTTC. The encoded protein is CASSFRRGPYNEQFF.

This clonotype showed up many times. J is TRBJ1-5 and V is TRBV24-1; maybe TRBD1 (6 bases). Between the trimmed V and J ends, which lost 5 bases and 1 base, there was a span of 8 bases. This CDR3 region has 14 residues. CDR1 is KGHDR and CDR2 is SFDVKD in the germline V gene. In DNA, the CDR3 is TGTGCCACCAGTGCCACAGGGAGCAATCAGCCCCAGCATTTT. It is translated as CATSATGSNQPQHF.

This clonotype was picked up a small number of times. V is TRBV10-3 and J is TRBJ2-1; D is undetermined. Germline lookup yields CDR1 ENHRY and CDR2 SYGVKD. CDR3 length: 13 residues. V shed 8 bases and J shed 8 bases, with 16 bases lying between them. DNA for the CDR3: TGTGCCATCCAGTGGCTAGTCGGCGATGAGCAGTTCTTC. This encodes CAIQWLVGDEQFF.

This clonotype turned up a few times. The chain employs TRBV12-3 or TRBV12-4 and TRBJ1-2; 9 bases line up with TRBD1. CDR3 length equals 14 residues. Germline trimming cut 5 bases from V and 2 bases from J; bases unmatched to any gene: 3. The CDR3 sequence is CASSTGTGNYGYTF. DNA for the CDR3: TGTGCCAGCAGTACCGGGACAGGGAACTATGGCTACACCTTC.

This clonotype has just a few counts. The chain is built from TRBV11-2 and TRBJ1-1; 7 bases fit TRBD1. In germline, CDR1 is SGHAT, CDR2 FQNNGV. V lost 4 bases and J lost 1; bases outside the gene matches: 9. The CDR3 has 16 residues. The CDR3 loop is CASSWLPTGANTEAFF. The CDR3 DNA is TGTGCCAGCAGCTGGCTACCCACAGGGGCGAACACTGAAGCTTTCTTT.

This clonotype has just a few counts. The chain is built from TRBV3-1 and TRBJ2-1; D unresolved. V was clipped by 0 bases and J by 0 bases, with 9 bases between them. Germline V CDR1 and CDR2: LGHDT, YNNKEL (reference sequence). The CDR3 runs 16 residues. Here the CDR3 reads CASSQDRAASYNEQFF. The CDR3 nucleotides are TGTGCCAGCAGCCAAGATAGGGCTGCCTCCTACAATGAGCAGTTCTTC.

This clonotype has only a few counts. The V and J genes are TRBV6-4 and TRBJ2-1; tentatively, D is TRBD2 (6 bases). The CDR3 spans 15 residues. The V end lost 2 bases, the J end lost 4 bases, and 12 bases lay between the germline ends. Germline V gene data show CDR1 as MRHNA and CDR2 as SNTAGT. CDR3 bases: TGTGCCAGCAGTGACGACGCGGCGGGGTACAATGAGCAGTTCTTC. The encoded protein is CASSDDAAGYNEQFF.

V gene TRBV5-1 combines with J gene TRBJ2-3, with D possibly matching TRBD2 (5 bases). The length of the CDR3 is 18 residues. Germline lookup yields CDR1 SGHRS and CDR2 YFSETQ. Deletions cut 1 base from V and 0 bases from J, with 18 bases between. The DNA for the CDR3 is TGCGCCAGCAGCTTGCCCTTTCCAAGCGGAGTTAGCACAGATACGCAGTATTTT. Protein: CASSLPFPSGVSTDTQYF.

The chain joins TRBV19 to TRBJ1-2; D perhaps matches TRBD1 (6 bases). CDR1 and CDR2 from the germline V gene are LNHDA and SQIVND (reference sequence). This CDR3 is built from 14 residues. V was trimmed by 5 bases and J by 6 bases, leaving 16 bases between them. CDR3 sequence (DNA): TGTGCCAGTAGTGGACAACAGGGCGCGGATGGCTACACCTTC. It translates to CASSGQQGADGYTF.

This clonotype has just a few counts. The chain is built from TRBV28 and TRBJ2-3, with a possible D match to TRBD2 (6 bases). Germline CDR1 is MDHEN and CDR2 is SYDVKM. This CDR3 region has 15 residues. V was trimmed by 5 bases and J by 7 bases, leaving 19 bases between them. This CDR3 is CASSVVYGTQYTQYF. CDR3 nucleotides: TGTGCCAGCAGTGTAGTTTACGGGACTCAATATACGCAGTATTTT.

The chain couples TRBV2 to TRBJ2-7; perhaps TRBD1 as D (6 bases). CDR1 is SNHLY, CDR2 FYNNEI, per germline. With 6 bases removed from V and 2 bases from J, the gap between germline ends came to 14 bases. This CDR3 spans 14 amino acids. CDR3 sequence: CASRHGTLPYEQYF. The CDR3 DNA is TGTGCCAGCAGACACGGGACACTTCCCTACGAGCAGTACTTC.

The V and J genes are TRBV11-2 and TRBJ2-7, with TRBD1 matching 9 bases. With V trimmed by 6 bases and J by 2 bases, 8 bases remained unmatched. Germline CDR1 and CDR2: SGHAT and FQNNGV. The CDR3 sequence is 15 residues long. The CDR3 DNA reads TGTGCCAGCAGTAACAGGGGGCGCTTGACCTACGAGCAGTACTTC. Translation: CASSNRGRLTYEQYF.

The chain couples TRBV5-1 to TRBJ1-2, with a possible D match to TRBD1 (5 bases). This CDR3 spans 13 amino acids. V lost 2 bases, J lost 3 bases, and 8 bases lay in between. Germline-derived CDR1 and CDR2 are SGHRS and YFSETQ. The CDR3 region is CASSFGADYGYTF. CDR3 nucleotide sequence: TGCGCCAGCAGCTTTGGGGCGGACTATGGCTACACCTTC.

The chain is built from TRBV7-9 and TRBJ2-7, with D maybe TRBD1 (5 bases). Germline CDR1 and CDR2: SEHNR and FQNEAQ (reference sequence). V shed 8 bases and J shed 0 bases, with 11 bases lying between them. The CDR3 sequence is 13 residues long. The CDR3 sequence: CASGQGSSYEQYF. The CDR3 coding sequence is TGTGCCAGCGGTCAGGGAAGCTCCTACGAGCAGTACTTC.

The sample holds many counts of this clonotype. The gene calls are TRBV12-3 or TRBV12-4 and TRBJ1-5; D is possibly TRBD1 (5 bases). The V end was cut by 7 bases, the J end by 1 base, with 14 bases between. This CDR3 spans 15 amino acids. CDR3 in DNA: TGTGCCAGCAACTGGAGCGGGGGAAGCAATCAGCCCCAGCATTTT. Residues: CASNWSGGSNQPQHF.

In its sample, this clonotype was seen a few times. V gene TRBV6-1 combines with J gene TRBJ2-7; no clear D. V gave up 2 bases and J gave up 3 bases, with 11 bases separating them. This CDR3 contains 14 residues. The germline CDR1 and CDR2 sequences are MNHNS and SASEGT. The CDR3 loop is CASSENRRLYEQYV. CDR3 coding DNA: TGTGCCAGCAGTGAAAATCGAAGGCTCTACGAGCAGTACGTC.

CDR3 sequence reads: CASSQAGTKDTEAFF. The CDR3, as DNA: TGTGCCAGCAGCCAAGCAGGGACAAAGGACACTGAAGCTTTCTTT. This sequence joins TRBV4-2 and TRBJ1-1, with D perhaps matching TRBD1 (6 bases). CDR3 length equals 15 residues. The germline gives CDR1 LGHNA, CDR2 YNFKEQ. V lost 1 base, J lost 3 bases, and 12 bases lay in between.

The V gene is TRBV6-5, the J gene TRBJ1-1; D is ambiguous. There are 16 residues in the CDR3. V gave up 0 bases and J gave up 5 bases, with 16 bases separating them. Germline loops: CDR1 MNHEY, CDR2 SVGAGI. CDR3 residues: CASSYSASHLGTEAFF. CDR3 sequence (DNA): TGTGCCAGCAGTTACTCGGCCAGCCACCTAGGGACTGAAGCTTTCTTT.